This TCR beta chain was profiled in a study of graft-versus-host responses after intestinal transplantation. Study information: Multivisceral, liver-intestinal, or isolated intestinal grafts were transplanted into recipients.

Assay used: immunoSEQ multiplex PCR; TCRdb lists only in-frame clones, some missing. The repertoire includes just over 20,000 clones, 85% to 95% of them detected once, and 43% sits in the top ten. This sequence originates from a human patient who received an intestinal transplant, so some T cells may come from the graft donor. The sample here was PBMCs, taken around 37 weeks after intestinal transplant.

The CDR3 region has the DNA TGTGCCAGCAGTTCCACAGGGGTTGAGTCTTACGAGCAGTACTTC. This gives the protein CASSSTGVESYEQYF. The gene calls are TRBV28 and TRBJ2-7; 7 positions match TRBD1. This CDR3 is built from 15 residues. Per the germline V gene, CDR1 is MDHEN and CDR2 is SYDVKM. V dropped 4 bases and J dropped 4; count of bases not matched to a gene: 10.